This T cell receptor (beta chain) was obtained from a study of CD8 T cells in Susac syndrome. Whole-study context: Blood was drawn from Susac syndrome patients while they were therapy-naive, on corticosteroids, or on intravenous immunoglobulin alone.

An amount of RNA that ranged from roughly 0.45 to 1 ug was reverse transcribed with random hexamers. A multiplex approach, immunoSEQ multiplex PCR, amplified TCR beta CDR3 across 54 Vbeta and 13 Jbeta. MiXCR was run by TCRdb on the immunoSEQ multiplex PCR reads, yielding one entry per CDR3 protein. Counted here are some 170,000 distinct CDR3 sequences, roughly 94% occurring once; the ten biggest clones make up 0.099%. The patients with Susac syndrome were individuals who fulfilled the recently defined diagnostic criteria for disease that was either definite or probable. Material for sequencing was CD4+ T cells from PBMCs. The sequence derives from a human donor with Susac syndrome.

The CDR3 loop reads CASSFRVHNEQFF. The CDR3 region has the DNA TGTGCCAGCAGTTTTCGGGTCCACAATGAGCAGTTCTTC. The chain joins TRBV2 to TRBJ2-1; D is unresolved. Germline V gene lookup returns CDR1 SNHLY and CDR2 FYNNEI. V was cut by 5 bases and J by 5 bases, with 10 bases left in between. This CDR3 comprises 13 residues.